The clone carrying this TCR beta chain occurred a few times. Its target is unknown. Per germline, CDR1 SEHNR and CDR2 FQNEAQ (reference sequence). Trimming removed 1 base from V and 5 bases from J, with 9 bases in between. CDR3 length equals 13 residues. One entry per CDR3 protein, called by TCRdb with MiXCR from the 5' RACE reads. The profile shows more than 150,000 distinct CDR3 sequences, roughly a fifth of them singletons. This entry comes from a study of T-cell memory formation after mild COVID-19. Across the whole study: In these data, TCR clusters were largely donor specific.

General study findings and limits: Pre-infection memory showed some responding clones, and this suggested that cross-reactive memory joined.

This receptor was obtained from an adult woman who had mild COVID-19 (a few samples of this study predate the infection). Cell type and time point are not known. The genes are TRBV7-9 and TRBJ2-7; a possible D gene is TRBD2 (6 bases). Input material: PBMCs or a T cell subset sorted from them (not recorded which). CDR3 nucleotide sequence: TGTGCCAGCAGCTTAGTTGCGGGGAACGAGCAGTACTTC. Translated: CASSLVAGNEQYF.